These T cell receptor beta chains were read from a single sample in a study of T cells in Graves' hyperthyroidism and ophthalmopathy. MiXCR, run by TCRdb on the multiplex PCR reads, gives a single entry per CDR3 protein. The sample lists some 800,000 distinct CDR3 sequences, roughly 37% seen once, with about 8.9% in the top ten. Source material: blood. These receptors were obtained from a man between 18 and 35 years old with Graves' hyperthyroidism. Both conserved end residues are part of each CDR3. Fields, in order: D gene, V gene, J gene, clone size, CDR3 DNA, CDR3 protein. A D gene is named only where the DNA matches it firmly. The size entry is marked missing in some rows and otherwise reads once, few, many or a size class.

D: TRBD2
V: TRBV29-1
J: TRBJ2-5
size: many
DNA: TGCAGCGTTACCTCTCAGCCCGGGACTAGTGAAGAGACCCAGTACTTC
CDR3: CSVTSQPGTSEETQYF

D: TRBD1
V: TRBV7-9
J: TRBJ2-7
size: NA
DNA: TGTGCCAGCAGCGATCCTCCGGGACAGGGTTCATCCCACGAGCAGTACTTC
CDR3: CASSDPPGQGSSHEQYF

D: TRBD2
V: TRBV10-3
J: TRBJ2-7
size: NA
DNA: TGTGCCACAGGTTGGACCGGCGGGGCTAGCGGCTACGAGCAGTACTTC
CDR3: CATGWTGGASGYEQYF

D: NA
V: TRBV7-9
J: TRBJ1-2
size: NA
DNA: TGTGCCAGCAGCTTAGCAGCGTGGGAATCTCATGGCTACACCTTC
CDR3: CASSLAAWESHGYTF

D: NA
V: TRBV7-3
J: TRBJ2-7
size: few
DNA: TGTGCCAGCAGCCCAGAATCGGCTGGGACCTACGAGCAGTACTTC
CDR3: CASSPESAGTYEQYF

D: NA
V: TRBV7-9
J: TRBJ1-6
size: NA
DNA: TGTGCCAGCAGTGCTAGAGTCAGCGATTTAACCTCACCCCTCCACTTT
CDR3: CASSARVSDLTSPLHF

D: NA
V: TRBV29-1
J: TRBJ2-1
size: once
DNA: TGCAGCGTGGGGGACTGGAACTACAATGAGCAGTTCTTC
CDR3: CSVGDWNYNEQFF

D: NA
V: TRBV7-2
J: TRBJ1-4
size: NA
DNA: TGTGCCAGCAGCTTAGCGGGACGGGGAAAACTGTTTTTT
CDR3: CASSLAGRGKLFF

D: TRBD1
V: TRBV29-1
J: TRBJ2-5
size: many
DNA: TGCAGCGTTGGGACAGGGGGCCGCGAGACCCAGTACTTC
CDR3: CSVGTGGRETQYF

D: NA
V: TRBV11-2
J: TRBJ1-2
size: NA
DNA: TGTGCCAGCAGTAAACAGGTAGCTAGCTATGGCTACACCTTC
CDR3: CASSKQVASYGYTF

D: TRBD1
V: TRBV6-6
J: TRBJ2-7
size: few
DNA: TGTGCCAGCAGCTTCTACCAGGGACAGGCGGCCTACGAGCAGTACTTC
CDR3: CASSFYQGQAAYEQYF

D: NA
V: TRBV7-8
J: TRBJ1-5
size: many
DNA: TGTGCCAGCAGCCCTCGCCCAGGGGATCAGCCCCAGCATTTT
CDR3: CASSPRPGDQPQHF

D: NA
V: TRBV25-1
J: TRBJ1-1
size: many
DNA: TGTGCCAGCAGTTCCCCACGGAGGGATGCTTTCTTT
CDR3: CASSSPRRDAFF

D: TRBD1
V: TRBV15
J: TRBJ2-7
size: few
DNA: TGTGCCACCAGCGCCGGGACAGGGGGCTTGTACGAGCAGTACTTC
CDR3: CATSAGTGGLYEQYF

D: NA
V: TRBV6-5
J: TRBJ2-5
size: few
DNA: TGTGCCAGCAGCCGCAGGGCCACGGAGACCCAGTACTTC
CDR3: CASSRRATETQYF

D: NA
V: TRBV7-2
J: TRBJ1-1
size: many
DNA: TGTGCCAGCAGCTCACGAACAGGGAACACTGAAGCTTTCTTT
CDR3: CASSSRTGNTEAFF

D: NA
V: TRBV7-2
J: TRBJ1-5
size: NA
DNA: TGTGCCAGCAGGGGGGGAGGAGGGGACCAGCCCCAGCATTTT
CDR3: CASRGGGGDQPQHF

D: TRBD1
V: TRBV4-3
J: TRBJ1-2
size: NA
DNA: TGCGCCAGCAGACAGGCCGGGACAGGGTATGGCTACACCTTC
CDR3: CASRQAGTGYGYTF

D: NA
V: TRBV19
J: TRBJ2-7
size: NA
DNA: TGTGCCAGTAGTATGGGGCACGAGCAGTACTTC
CDR3: CASSMGHEQYF

D: TRBD1
V: TRBV5-1
J: TRBJ1-5
size: NA
DNA: TGCGCCAGCAGCTTGGGCGACAGGGCGAGCAATCAGCCCCAGCATTTT
CDR3: CASSLGDRASNQPQHF

D: NA
V: TRBV10-2
J: TRBJ1-6
size: many
DNA: TGCGCCAGCAGACAGCGGTTAGATTCACCCCTCCACTTT
CDR3: CASRQRLDSPLHF

D: NA
V: TRBV7-2
J: TRBJ2-5
size: many
DNA: TGTGCCAGCAGCTTAGGTTCAGTGAGACCCCAGTACTTC
CDR3: CASSLGSVRPQYF

D: NA
V: TRBV7-9
J: TRBJ1-1
size: few
DNA: TGTGCCAGCAGCCCTGGACCATCGGGCACTGAAGCTTTCTTT
CDR3: CASSPGPSGTEAFF

D: TRBD1
V: TRBV10-3
J: TRBJ1-5
size: NA
DNA: TGTGCCAGCAGTGAACCCGGGACAGGCAATCAGCCCCAGCATTTT
CDR3: CASSEPGTGNQPQHF

D: TRBD1
V: TRBV20-1
J: TRBJ1-2
size: NA
DNA: TGCAGTGCTAGGGGCGGACAGGGTTTTTATGGCTACACCTTC
CDR3: CSARGGQGFYGYTF

D: NA
V: TRBV2
J: TRBJ2-5
size: NA
DNA: TGTGCCAGCATGGGAAGGGGAGAGACCCAGTACTTC
CDR3: CASMGRGETQYF

D: NA
V: TRBV29-1
J: TRBJ2-1
size: NA
DNA: TGCAGCGTTGAAGGCGGTGGGTCAGGCTGG
CDR3: CSVEGGGSGW

D: TRBD2
V: TRBV6-5
J: TRBJ2-7
size: NA
DNA: TGTGCCAGCAGTAAATCGGGAGGGGAGCAGTACTTC
CDR3: CASSKSGGEQYF

D: TRBD2
V: TRBV7-9
J: TRBJ2-1
size: NA
DNA: TGTGCCAGCAGCTTATCCATCGGACTAGCTCATGAGCAGTTCTTC
CDR3: CASSLSIGLAHEQFF

D: NA
V: TRBV5-1
J: TRBJ1-1
size: NA
DNA: TGCGCCAGCAGAGAGGAGGGAGGGTATAGGGGAAACACTGAAGCTTTCTTT
CDR3: CASREEGGYRGNTEAFF

D: NA
V: TRBV29-1
J: TRBJ1-1
size: NA
DNA: TGCAGCGTTGAAGATCGTGAAGCTTTCTTT
CDR3: CSVEDREAFF

D: NA
V: TRBV7-2
J: TRBJ2-7
size: NA
DNA: TGTGCCAGCAGCTTGTTCCAGGCCTACGAGCAGTGCTTC
CDR3: CASSLFQAYEQCF

D: TRBD1
V: TRBV5-5
J: TRBJ2-7
size: many
DNA: TGTGCCAGCAGCTCGGACAGGTCTTCCTACGAGCAGTACTTC
CDR3: CASSSDRSSYEQYF

D: NA
V: TRBV6-5
J: TRBJ2-2
size: few
DNA: TGTGCCAGCAGTTACTACGGGGAGCTGTTTTTT
CDR3: CASSYYGELFF

D: NA
V: TRBV13
J: TRBJ2-7
size: NA
DNA: TGTGCCAGCAGCTTTTGGGGACGGATCTACGAGCAGTACTTC
CDR3: CASSFWGRIYEQYF

D: TRBD1
V: TRBV7-3
J: TRBJ2-7
size: few
DNA: TGTGCCAGCAGCTTTAGGGACAGTACTAAGCAGTACTTC
CDR3: CASSFRDSTKQYF

D: TRBD1
V: TRBV6-5
J: TRBJ2-5
size: few
DNA: TGTGCCAGCAGTAACAGGGGGCCTTGGGAGACCCAGTACTTC
CDR3: CASSNRGPWETQYF

D: TRBD1
V: TRBV5-4
J: TRBJ1-5
size: NA
DNA: TGCGCCAGCAGCCAAGAAGTGGTGGTGGAAGGGGGCGGGCAGCCCCAGCATTTT
CDR3: CASSQEVVVEGGGQPQHF

D: NA
V: TRBV7-2
J: TRBJ2-7
size: few
DNA: TGTGCCAGCAGCTTGGGGATGGAGCAGTACTTC
CDR3: CASSLGMEQYF

D: NA
V: TRBV11-1
J: TRBJ1-5
size: NA
DNA: TGTGCCAGCAGCTTAGCTAATCCGGCAACCCAGCATTTT
CDR3: CASSLANPATQHF

D: NA
V: TRBV29-1
J: TRBJ1-5
size: few
DNA: TGCAGCGTTTTGGCGGGGGGCTCGGGTAATCAGCCCCAGCATTTT
CDR3: CSVLAGGSGNQPQHF

D: TRBD1
V: TRBV7-2
J: TRBJ1-5
size: NA
DNA: TGCGCCAGCAGCCGGGGAACAGGGGGAGATCAGCCCCAGCATTTT
CDR3: CASSRGTGGDQPQHF

D: NA
V: TRBV15
J: TRBJ1-4
size: once
DNA: TGTGCCACCAGCAGGGACAGACAAAAACTGTTTTTT
CDR3: CATSRDRQKLFF

D: NA
V: TRBV20-1
J: TRBJ1-1
size: NA
DNA: TGCAGTGCTGACGGGGGCCCGGGGAACACTGAAGCTTTCTTT
CDR3: CSADGGPGNTEAFF

D: NA
V: TRBV10-3
J: TRBJ1-2
size: NA
DNA: TGTGCCATCAGTAGCGGCAGATCGAGTAACTATGGCTACACCTTC
CDR3: CAISSGRSSNYGYTF

D: TRBD1
V: TRBV9
J: TRBJ2-5
size: NA
DNA: TGTGCCAGCAGCTTAGGCCTCACCGGGACAGGGTACCAAGAGACCCAGTACTTC
CDR3: CASSLGLTGTGYQETQYF

D: TRBD1
V: TRBV20-1
J: TRBJ2-5
size: NA
DNA: TGCAGCCGGGACAGGGTTTCAGAGACCCAGTACTTC
CDR3: CSRDRVSETQYF

D: NA
V: TRBV19
J: TRBJ2-7
size: NA
DNA: TGTGCCAGTAGTCTATCACCGGGCGAGCAGTACTTC
CDR3: CASSLSPGEQYF